This TCR beta chain was sequenced in a study of CD8 T cells in Susac syndrome. The sample holds one count of this clonotype. Random hexamers were used to reverse transcribe the RNA input (roughly 0.5 to 1 ug). TCRdb fed the immunoSEQ multiplex PCR reads into MiXCR, producing one record per CDR3 protein. The repertoire holds approximately 300,000 distinct CDR3 sequences, with 70% to 90% as singletons. The CDR3 sequence is 16 residues long. Germline V CDR1 and CDR2: LGHNA, YSLEER. With 0 bases clipped from V and 4 bases from J, the junction kept 8 bases outside the gene matches. The sequence derives from a human donor with multiple sclerosis. The sample consisted of CD8+ T cells from PBMCs. J is TRBJ2-7 and V is TRBV4-3; 8 bases match TRBD2. The DNA for the CDR3 is TGCGCCAGCAGCCAAGAGGGGAGCGGGGGATCATACGAGCAGTACTTC. Its protein is CASSQEGSGGSYEQYF.